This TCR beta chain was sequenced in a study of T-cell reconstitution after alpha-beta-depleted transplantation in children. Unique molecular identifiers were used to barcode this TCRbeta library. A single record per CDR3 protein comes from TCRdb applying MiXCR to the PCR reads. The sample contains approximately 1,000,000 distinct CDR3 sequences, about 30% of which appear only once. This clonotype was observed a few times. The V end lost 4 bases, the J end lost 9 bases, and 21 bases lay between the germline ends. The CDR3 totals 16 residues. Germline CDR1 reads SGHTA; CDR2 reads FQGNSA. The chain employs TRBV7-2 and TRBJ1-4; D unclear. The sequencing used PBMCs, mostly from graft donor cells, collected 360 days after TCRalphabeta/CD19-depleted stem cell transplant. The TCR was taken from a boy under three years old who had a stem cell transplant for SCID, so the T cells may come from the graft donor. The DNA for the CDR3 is TGTGCCAGCAGCTCACCAGGACCGCGCGGTGATCAAAAACTGTTTTTT. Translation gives CASSSPGPRGDQKLFF.